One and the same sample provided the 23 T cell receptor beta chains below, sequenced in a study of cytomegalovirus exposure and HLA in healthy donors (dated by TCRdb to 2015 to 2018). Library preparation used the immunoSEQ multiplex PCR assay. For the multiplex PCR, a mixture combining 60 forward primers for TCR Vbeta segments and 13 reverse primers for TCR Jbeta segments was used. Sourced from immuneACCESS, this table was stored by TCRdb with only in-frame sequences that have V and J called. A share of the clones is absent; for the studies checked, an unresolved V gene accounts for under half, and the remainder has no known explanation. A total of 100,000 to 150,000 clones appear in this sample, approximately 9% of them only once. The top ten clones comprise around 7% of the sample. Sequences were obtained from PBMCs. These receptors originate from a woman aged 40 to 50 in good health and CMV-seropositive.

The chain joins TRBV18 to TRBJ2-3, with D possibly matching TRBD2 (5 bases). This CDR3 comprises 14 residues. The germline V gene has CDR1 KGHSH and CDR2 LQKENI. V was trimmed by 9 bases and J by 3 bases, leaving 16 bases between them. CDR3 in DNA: TGTGCCAGTCGAGGAGGAGTGAAAACAGATACGCAGTATTTT. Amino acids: CASRGGVKTDTQYF.

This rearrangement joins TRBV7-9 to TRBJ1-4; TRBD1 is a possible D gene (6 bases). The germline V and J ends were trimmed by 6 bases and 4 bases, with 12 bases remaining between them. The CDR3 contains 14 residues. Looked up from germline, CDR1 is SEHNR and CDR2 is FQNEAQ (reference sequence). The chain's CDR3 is CASSSGAFNEKLFF. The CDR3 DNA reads TGTGCCAGCAGTTCAGGGGCCTTTAATGAAAAACTGTTTTTT.

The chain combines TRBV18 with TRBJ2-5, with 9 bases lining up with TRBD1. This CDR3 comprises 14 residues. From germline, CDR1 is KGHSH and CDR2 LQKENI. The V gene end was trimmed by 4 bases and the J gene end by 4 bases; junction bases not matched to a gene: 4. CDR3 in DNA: TGTGCCAGCTCACGACAGGGGGTCGGAGAGACCCAGTACTTC. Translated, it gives CASSRQGVGETQYF.

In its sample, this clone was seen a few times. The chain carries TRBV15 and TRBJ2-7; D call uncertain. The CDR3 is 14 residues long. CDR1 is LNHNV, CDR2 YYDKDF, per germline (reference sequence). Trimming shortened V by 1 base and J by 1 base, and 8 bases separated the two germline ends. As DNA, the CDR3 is TGTGCCACCAGCAGAGGACACGAGTCCTACGAGCAGTACTTC. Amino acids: CATSRGHESYEQYF.

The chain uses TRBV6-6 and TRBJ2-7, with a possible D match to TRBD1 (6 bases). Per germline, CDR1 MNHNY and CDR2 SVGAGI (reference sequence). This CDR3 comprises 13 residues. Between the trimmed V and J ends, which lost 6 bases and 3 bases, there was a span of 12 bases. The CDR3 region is CASSPPDSYEQYF. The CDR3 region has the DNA TGTGCCAGCAGCCCCCCGGACAGCTACGAGCAGTACTTC.

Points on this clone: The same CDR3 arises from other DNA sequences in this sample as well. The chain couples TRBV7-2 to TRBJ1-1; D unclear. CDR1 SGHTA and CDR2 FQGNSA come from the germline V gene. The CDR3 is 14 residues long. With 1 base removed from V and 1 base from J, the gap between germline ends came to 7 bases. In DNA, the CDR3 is TGTGCCAGCAGCTTAGTAGGCGGGAACACTGAAGCTTTCTTT. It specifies CASSLVGGNTEAFF.

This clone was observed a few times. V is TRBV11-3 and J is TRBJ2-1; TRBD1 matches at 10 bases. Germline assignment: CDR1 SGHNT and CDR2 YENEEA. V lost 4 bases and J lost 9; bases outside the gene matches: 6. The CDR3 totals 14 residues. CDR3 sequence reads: CASSSGTGVGEQFF. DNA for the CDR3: TGTGCCAGCAGCTCAGGGACAGGGGTAGGTGAGCAGTTCTTC.

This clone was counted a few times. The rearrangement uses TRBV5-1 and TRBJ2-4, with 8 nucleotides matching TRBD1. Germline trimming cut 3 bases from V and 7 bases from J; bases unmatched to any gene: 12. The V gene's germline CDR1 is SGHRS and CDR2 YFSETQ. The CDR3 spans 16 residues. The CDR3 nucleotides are TGCGCCAGCAGCTGGGGTACGGGGACAGGTTGGAACATTCAGTACTTC. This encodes CASSWGTGTGWNIQYF.

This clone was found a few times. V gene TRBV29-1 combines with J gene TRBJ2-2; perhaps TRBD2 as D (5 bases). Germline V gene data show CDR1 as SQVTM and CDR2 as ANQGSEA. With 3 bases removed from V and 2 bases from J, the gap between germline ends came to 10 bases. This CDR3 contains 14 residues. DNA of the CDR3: TGCAGCGTTGATTCGGGAAGCAACACCGGGGAGCTGTTTTTT. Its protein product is CSVDSGSNTGELFF.

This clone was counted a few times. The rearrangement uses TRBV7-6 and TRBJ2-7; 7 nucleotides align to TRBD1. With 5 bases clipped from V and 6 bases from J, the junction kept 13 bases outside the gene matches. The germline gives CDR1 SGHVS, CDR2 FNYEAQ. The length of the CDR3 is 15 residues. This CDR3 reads CASSPGRGWQGEQYF. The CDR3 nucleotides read TGTGCCAGCAGCCCCGGCAGGGGGTGGCAGGGCGAGCAGTACTTC.

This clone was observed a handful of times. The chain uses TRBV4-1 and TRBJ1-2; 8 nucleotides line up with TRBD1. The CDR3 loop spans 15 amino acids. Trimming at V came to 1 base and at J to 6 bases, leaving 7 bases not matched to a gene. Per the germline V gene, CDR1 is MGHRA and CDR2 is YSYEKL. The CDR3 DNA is TGCGCCAGCAGCCAAGCGGACAGGGCAGGACATGGCTACACCTTC. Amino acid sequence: CASSQADRAGHGYTF.

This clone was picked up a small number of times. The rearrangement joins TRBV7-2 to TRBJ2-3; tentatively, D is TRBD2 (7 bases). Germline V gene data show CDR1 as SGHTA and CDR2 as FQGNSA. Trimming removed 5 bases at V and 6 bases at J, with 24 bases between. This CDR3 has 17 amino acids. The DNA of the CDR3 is TGTGCCAGCAGCCCCTTACTCGGGGGGCTCGCGGGGGATACGCAGTATTTT. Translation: CASSPLLGGLAGDTQYF.

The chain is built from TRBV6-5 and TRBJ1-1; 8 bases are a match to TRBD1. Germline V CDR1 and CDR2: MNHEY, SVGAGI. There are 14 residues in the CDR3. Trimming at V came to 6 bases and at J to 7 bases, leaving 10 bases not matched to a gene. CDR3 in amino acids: CASSDRGRRSEAFF. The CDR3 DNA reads TGTGCCAGCAGCGACAGGGGAAGAAGGAGTGAAGCTTTCTTT.

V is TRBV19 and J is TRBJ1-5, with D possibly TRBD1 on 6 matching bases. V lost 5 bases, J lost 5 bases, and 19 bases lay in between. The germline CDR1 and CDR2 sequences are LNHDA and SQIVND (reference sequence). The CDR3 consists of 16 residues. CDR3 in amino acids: CASSSYREGGYQPQHF. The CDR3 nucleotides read TGTGCCAGTAGTTCCTACAGGGAGGGAGGATATCAGCCCCAGCATTTT.

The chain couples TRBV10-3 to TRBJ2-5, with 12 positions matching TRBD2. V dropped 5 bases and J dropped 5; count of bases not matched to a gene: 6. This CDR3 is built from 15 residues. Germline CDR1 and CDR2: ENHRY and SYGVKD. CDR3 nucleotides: TGTGCCATCAGTTTGCTAGCGGGGGGGCAGGAGACCCAGTACTTC. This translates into CAISLLAGGQETQYF.

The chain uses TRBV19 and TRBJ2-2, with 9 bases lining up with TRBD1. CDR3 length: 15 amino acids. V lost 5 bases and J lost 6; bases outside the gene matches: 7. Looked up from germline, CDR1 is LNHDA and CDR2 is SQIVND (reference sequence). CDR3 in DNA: TGTGCCAGTAGTCTTGGACAGGGGTCCGCCGGGGAGCTGTTTTTT. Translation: CASSLGQGSAGELFF.

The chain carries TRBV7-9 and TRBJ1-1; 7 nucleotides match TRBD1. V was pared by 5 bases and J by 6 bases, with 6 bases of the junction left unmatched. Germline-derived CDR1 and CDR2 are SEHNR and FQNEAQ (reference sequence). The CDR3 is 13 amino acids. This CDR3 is CASSLRQGSEAFF. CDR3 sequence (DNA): TGTGCCAGCAGCCTACGACAGGGATCTGAAGCTTTCTTT.

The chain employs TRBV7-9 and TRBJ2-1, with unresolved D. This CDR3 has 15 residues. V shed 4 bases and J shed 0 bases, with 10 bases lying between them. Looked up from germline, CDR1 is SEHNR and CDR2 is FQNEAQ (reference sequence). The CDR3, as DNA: TGTGCCAGCAGCTCCCGGTTAAGCTCCTACAATGAGCAGTTCTTC. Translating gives CASSSRLSSYNEQFF.

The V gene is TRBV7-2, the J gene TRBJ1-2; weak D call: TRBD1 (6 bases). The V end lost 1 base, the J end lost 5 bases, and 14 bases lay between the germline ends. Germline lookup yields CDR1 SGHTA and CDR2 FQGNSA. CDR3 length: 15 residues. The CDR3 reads CASSLVGGGGYGYTF. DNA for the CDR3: TGTGCCAGCAGCTTAGTGGGAGGGGGAGGATATGGCTACACCTTC.

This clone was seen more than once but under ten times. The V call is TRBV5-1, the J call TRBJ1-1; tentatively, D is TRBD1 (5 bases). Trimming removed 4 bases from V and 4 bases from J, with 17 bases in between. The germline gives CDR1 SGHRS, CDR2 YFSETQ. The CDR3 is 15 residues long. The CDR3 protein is CASSKWTGDGTEAFF. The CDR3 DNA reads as TGCGCCAGCAGCAAGTGGACGGGGGATGGCACTGAAGCTTTCTTT.

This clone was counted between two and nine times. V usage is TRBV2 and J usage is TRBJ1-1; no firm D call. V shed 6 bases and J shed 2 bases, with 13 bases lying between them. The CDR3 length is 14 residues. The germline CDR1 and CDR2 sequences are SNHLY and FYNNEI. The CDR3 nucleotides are TGTGCCAGCAGCCAACGGCAGACTAACACTGAAGCTTTCTTT. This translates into CASSQRQTNTEAFF.

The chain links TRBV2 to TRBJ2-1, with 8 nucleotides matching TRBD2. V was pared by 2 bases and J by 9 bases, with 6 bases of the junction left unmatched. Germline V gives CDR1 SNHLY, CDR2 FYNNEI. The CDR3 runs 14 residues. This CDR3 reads CASSEQGLEGEQFF. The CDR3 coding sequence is TGTGCCAGCAGTGAACAGGGACTAGAGGGTGAGCAGTTCTTC.

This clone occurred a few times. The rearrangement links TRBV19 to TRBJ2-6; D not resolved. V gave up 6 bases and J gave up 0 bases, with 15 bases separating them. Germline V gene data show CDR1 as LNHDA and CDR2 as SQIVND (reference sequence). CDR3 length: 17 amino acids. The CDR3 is CASSPLFQRSGANVLTF. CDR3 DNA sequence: TGTGCCAGTAGCCCCCTCTTCCAGCGCTCTGGGGCCAACGTCCTGACTTTC.